The 7 T cell receptor beta chains reported below all come from one sample, sequenced in a study of cytomegalovirus exposure and HLA in healthy donors. 13 Jbeta primers and 60 Vbeta primers were used for the PCR. Some clones are missing from TCRdb's copy, which holds only in-frame ones; the method was immunoSEQ multiplex PCR. Its table lists some 89,000 clones. Sequenced sample: PBMCs. The origin of the receptors is a woman aged 25 to 39 in good health and CMV-seronegative.

This chain uses TRBV6-1 with TRBJ1-4, with TRBD1 identical over 9 bases. The CDR3 totals 16 residues. V lost 0 bases, J lost 6 bases, and 5 bases stayed unmatched. Germline assignment: CDR1 MNHNS and CDR2 SASEGT. CDR3 sequence (DNA): TGTGCCAGCAGTGAAGCGTTCGGGACAGGGCATGAAAAACTGTTTTTT. This translates into CASSEAFGTGHEKLFF.

The chain joins TRBV5-1 to TRBJ1-3; possibly TRBD1 for D (6 bases). The CDR3 contains 15 residues. Germline V gene data show CDR1 as SGHRS and CDR2 as YFSETQ. Between the trimmed V and J ends, which lost 5 bases and 4 bases, there was a span of 16 bases. CDR3 amino acids: CASRDSRGTGNTIYF. In nucleotides, the CDR3 is TGCGCCAGCAGGGACTCCAGGGGTACCGGAAACACCATATATTTT.

The V and J genes are TRBV7-2 and TRBJ2-5, with D hard to call. From germline, CDR1 is SGHTA and CDR2 FQGNSA. The ends were cut back, 1 base at V and 5 bases at J, with 17 bases in the middle. This CDR3 has 16 residues. For the CDR3, the DNA is TGTGCCAGCAGCTTAGGACTCACCCCTTGGATGGAGACCCAGTACTTC. Its translation is CASSLGLTPWMETQYF.

This chain connects TRBV11-3 to TRBJ2-7; perhaps TRBD2 as D (5 bases). Germline CDR1 is SGHNT and CDR2 is YENEEA. V gave up 4 bases and J gave up 6 bases, with 13 bases separating them. The CDR3 has 13 amino acids. In nucleotides, the CDR3 is TGTGCCAGCAGCTCTCACCGCGCGGGCGAGCAGTACTTC. Its translation is CASSSHRAGEQYF. Full variable domain (outside the CDR3, taken from reference TRBV11-3 and TRBJ2-7): EAGVVQSPRYKIIEKKQPVAFWCNPISGHNTLYWYLQNLGQGPELLIRYENEEAVDDSQLPKDRFSAERLKGVDSTLKIQPAELGDSAVYLCASSSHRAGEQYFGPGTRLTVT.

The chain carries TRBV4-1 and TRBJ1-1; 10 nucleotides align to TRBD1. This CDR3 has 16 amino acids. Losses at the gene ends were 1 base for V and 3 bases for J; bases not matched to a gene: 5. Germline-derived CDR1 and CDR2 are MGHRA and YSYEKL. The CDR3: CASSQGQGAADTEAFF. CDR3 nucleotide sequence: TGCGCCAGCAGCCAAGGACAGGGGGCGGCGGACACTGAAGCTTTCTTT.

The chain couples TRBV5-6 to TRBJ2-5; a possible D gene is TRBD1 (6 bases). Germline lookup yields CDR1 SGHDT and CDR2 YYEEEE. The CDR3 loop spans 14 amino acids. The V and J ends lost 4 bases and 2 bases respectively, with 12 bases between them. The CDR3 nucleotides read TGTGCCAGCAGCCCTGGGACACGACAAGAGACCCAGTACTTC. Translating gives CASSPGTRQETQYF.

The chain employs TRBV5-4 and TRBJ2-6; 10 bases are a match to TRBD1. The germline V gene encodes CDR1 SGHNT and CDR2 YYREEE (reference sequence). The length of the CDR3 is 17 residues. The V and J ends lost 4 bases and 2 bases, in that order; junction bases with no gene match: 6. CDR3 DNA sequence: TGTGCCAGCAGCGACAGGGGGCGCAGTGCTGGGGCCAACGTCCTGACTTTC. Encoded protein: CASSDRGRSAGANVLTF.